The next 12 T cell receptor beta chains were all read from a single sample in a study of blood T cell repertoires in COVID-19. Only in-frame clones appear in the TCRdb table, and some are missing; sequencing was by immunoSEQ multiplex PCR. The sample lists tens of thousands of clones; about 82% were seen once. Sequencing used peripheral blood. Source of these receptors: a man in his forties or fifties with acute or convalescent COVID-19.

A single count supports this clone. The genes are TRBV18 and TRBJ1-1; 7 bases are shared with TRBD1. V lost 1 base, J lost 1 base, and 0 bases stayed unmatched. The germline CDR1 and CDR2 sequences are KGHSH and LQKENI. CDR3 size: 14 residues. As DNA, the CDR3 is TGTGCCAGCTCACCACAGGGGGCGAACACTGAAGCTTTCTTT. It specifies CASSPQGANTEAFF.

The rearrangement links TRBV4-1 to TRBJ1-5; possibly TRBD1 for D (5 bases). The length of the CDR3 is 15 residues. V lost 0 bases and J lost 4, with 10 bases in between. Germline CDR1 is MGHRA and CDR2 is YSYEKL. Here the CDR3 reads CASSQDWTRNQPQHF. The CDR3 DNA sequence: TGCGCCAGCAGCCAAGACTGGACAAGAAATCAGCCCCAGCATTTT.

This chain uses TRBV18 with TRBJ1-1; maybe TRBD1 (5 bases). The CDR3 sequence is 15 residues long. CDR1 is KGHSH and CDR2 is LQKENI in the germline V gene. V dropped 1 base and J dropped 1 base, with 10 bases sitting between them. The CDR3 loop is CASSPQMTENTEAFF. The CDR3 coding sequence is TGTGCCAGCTCACCACAGATGACAGAGAACACTGAAGCTTTCTTT.

The V and J genes are TRBV11-3 and TRBJ2-7, with D hard to call. The V gene's germline CDR1 is SGHNT and CDR2 YENEEA. This CDR3 is 11 amino acids long. V was trimmed by 5 bases and J by 7 bases, leaving 9 bases between them. CDR3 residues: CASSLVREQYF. The CDR3 region has the DNA TGTGCCAGCAGCCTTGTGAGGGAGCAGTACTTC.

The genes are TRBV13 and TRBJ1-4; no definite D call. CDR1 and CDR2 (germline): PRHDT, FYEKMQ (reference sequence). Trimming left V 0 bases short and J 5 bases short, with 7 bases between. The CDR3 totals 14 residues. CDR3 loop: CASSLGTQNEKLFF. CDR3 nucleotide sequence: TGTGCCAGCAGCTTAGGGACACAGAATGAAAAACTGTTTTTT.

The chain employs TRBV24-1 and TRBJ2-4, with D possibly being TRBD2 (5 bases). Germline lookup yields CDR1 KGHDR and CDR2 SFDVKD. This CDR3 is built from 15 residues. The ends were cut back, 12 bases at V and 0 bases at J, with 17 bases in the middle. The CDR3 sequence: CAPPERTLAKNIQYF. CDR3 nucleotides: TGTGCCCCCCCTGAGCGGACCCTAGCCAAAAACATTCAGTACTTC.

The V call is TRBV5-1, the J call TRBJ2-1; weak D call: TRBD2 (5 bases). The CDR3 spans 16 residues. Trimming stripped 3 bases from V and 4 bases from J, with 17 bases between. Germline lookup yields CDR1 SGHRS and CDR2 YFSETQ. The CDR3 here is CASSSTSGNQYNEQFF. Here the CDR3 DNA reads TGCGCCAGCAGCTCCACGTCCGGGAACCAATACAATGAGCAGTTCTTC.

The J gene is TRBJ1-6, the V gene TRBV3-1 (or the pseudogene TRBV3-2); 10 bases fit TRBD1. CDR3 length equals 15 residues. The ends lost 3 bases at V and 7 bases at J; junction bases unmatched: 3. CDR1 is LGHDT, CDR2 YNNKEL, per germline (reference sequence). This CDR3 reads CASSHGGQGNSPLHF. Written as DNA, the CDR3 is TGTGCCAGCAGCCACGGGGGACAGGGGAATTCACCCCTCCACTTT.

The rearrangement joins TRBV5-5 to TRBJ2-4; TRBD1 matches 7 bases. CDR3 length equals 14 residues. Germline V gene sequence: CDR1 SGHKS, CDR2 YYEKEE (reference sequence). The V and J ends lost 4 bases and 4 bases, in that order; junction bases with no gene match: 5. CDR3 in amino acids: CASSRGQTKNIQYF. CDR3 bases: TGTGCCAGCAGCCGGGGACAGACGAAAAACATTCAGTACTTC.

The chain combines TRBV5-1 with TRBJ2-5, with 8 bases that match TRBD1. The V gene's germline CDR1 is SGHRS and CDR2 YFSETQ. The V gene end was trimmed by 2 bases and the J gene end by 5 bases; junction bases not matched to a gene: 5. The CDR3 totals 14 residues. DNA of the CDR3: TGCGCCAGCAGCTTCGGACAGGGCGGCGAGACCCAGTACTTC. It specifies CASSFGQGGETQYF. Using reference TRBV5-1 and TRBJ2-5 for the parts outside the CDR3, the full variable domain is KAGVTQTPRYLIKTRGQQVTLSCSPISGHRSVSWYQQTPGQGLQFLFEYFSETQRNKGNFPGRFSGRQFSNSRSEMNVSTLELGDSALYLCASSFGQGGETQYFGPGTRLLVL.

The chain combines TRBV19 with TRBJ2-2; TRBD1 matches at 9 bases. The CDR3 is 16 residues long. Germline CDR1 is LNHDA and CDR2 is SQIVND (reference sequence). V lost 6 bases to trimming and J lost 6 bases; unmatched junction nucleotides: 11. CDR3 residues: CASSPPGQGYPGELFF. CDR3 DNA: TGTGCCAGTAGCCCACCGGGACAGGGTTATCCCGGGGAGCTGTTTTTT.

The chain combines TRBV19 with TRBJ2-7; 7 bases align to TRBD1. The CDR3 covers 15 residues. CDR1 LNHDA and CDR2 SQIVND come from the germline V gene (reference sequence). The trim removed 2 bases at V and 0 bases at J, leaving 4 bases unmatched. CDR3 region: CASSIRQGSSYEQYF. DNA of the CDR3: TGTGCCAGTAGTATAAGACAGGGAAGCTCCTACGAGCAGTACTTC.